This TCR beta chain derives from a study of breast tumors, draining lymph nodes, adjacent tissues. The lymph nodes were axillary draining lymph nodes from breast cancer patients. This clonotype was observed a single time. One entry per CDR3 protein results from TCRdb running MiXCR on the multiplex PCR reads. The sample consists of around 300,000 distinct CDR3 sequences, around 30% of them appearing once. CDR1 is SGHTA, CDR2 FQGTGA, per germline. The CDR3 has 12 residues. V gave up 7 bases and J gave up 5 bases; unmatched junction bases: 1. The chain recombines TRBV7-3 with TRBJ1-5; TRBD1 agrees at 8 bases. This receptor was taken from a female donor with breast cancer. Some clones in this sample may be carry-over from other donors' samples. What was sequenced was axillary lymph node tissue. CDR3: CASTGGYQPQHF. In nucleotides, the CDR3 is TGTGCCAGCACAGGGGGCTATCAGCCCCAGCATTTT.